The rows below give T cell receptor beta chains drawn from one sample of a study of cytomegalovirus exposure and HLA in healthy donors. Profiled with immunoSEQ multiplex PCR; TCRdb holds only in-frame clones, not every one. The repertoire holds hundreds of thousands of clones, about nine tenths seen once, with 0.83% in the top ten. Specimen: PBMCs. These receptor sequences come from a woman under 30 in good health and CMV-seronegative. The CDR3 runs from the conserved cysteine through the conserved F or W. Each record gives: V gene, CDR3 length, CDR3 protein.

v_gene: TRBV19; len: 15; CDR3aa: CASSIDLLTYNEQFF
v_gene: TRBV7-9; len: 15; CDR3aa: CASSPPTGTGQPQHF
v_gene: TRBV2; len: 12; CDR3aa: CASTQGAYEQYF
v_gene: TRBV9; len: 15; CDR3aa: CASSVAGGGTYEQYF
v_gene: TRBV5-6; len: 16; CDR3aa: CASSGPSGAGTDTQYF
v_gene: TRBV5-8; len: 15; CDR3aa: CASSFGTDLHYGYTF
v_gene: TRBV7-9; len: 15; CDR3aa: CASSDSGGFDEKLFF
v_gene: TRBV19; len: 18; CDR3aa: CASSQQGVSENYPYEQYF
v_gene: TRBV19; len: 16; CDR3aa: CASSMGGSGATRGYTF
v_gene: TRBV7-9; len: 16; CDR3aa: CASSPPGVRGDQPQHF
v_gene: TRBV15; len: 15; CDR3aa: CATSRDQGVNQPQHF
v_gene: TRBV28; len: 15; CDR3aa: CASMRPRTGANVLTF
v_gene: TRBV7-2; len: 13; CDR3aa: CASSPTGADTQYF
v_gene: TRBV4-1; len: 13; CDR3aa: CASSPRTSEEQYF
v_gene: TRBV28; len: 12; CDR3aa: CASNRAGTEAFF
v_gene: TRBV14; len: 11; CDR3aa: CASSLTHEQFF
v_gene: TRBV2; len: 14; CDR3aa: CAAKWAANTGELFF
v_gene: TRBV29-1; len: 15; CDR3aa: CSVEASGTDYNEQFF
v_gene: TRBV5-6; len: 16; CDR3aa: CASSLAGGTGRETQYF
v_gene: TRBV19; len: 15; CDR3aa: CASSTSSGNTGELFF
v_gene: TRBV9; len: 14; CDR3aa: CASSVSGEGETQYF
v_gene: TRBV14; len: 16; CDR3aa: CASSHIGTSGPNEQFF
v_gene: TRBV30; len: 12; CDR3aa: CAWSARGPEQYF
v_gene: TRBV27; len: 14; CDR3aa: CASSRGGFNQPQHF
v_gene: TRBV7-2; len: 14; CDR3aa: CASSLRRETGEQYF
v_gene: TRBV27; len: 13; CDR3aa: CASSFRRDYGYTF
v_gene: TRBV6-1; len: 14; CDR3aa: CASSPGTGASEQYF
v_gene: TRBV2; len: 15; CDR3aa: CASSGEGGSGNTIYF
v_gene: TRBV5-1; len: 12; CDR3aa: CASRRTDNEQFF
v_gene: TRBV7-9; len: 15; CDR3aa: CASSLRDRVSTEAFF
v_gene: TRBV2; len: 15; CDR3aa: CASSEELAGVYEQYF
v_gene: TRBV6-5; len: 15; CDR3aa: CASSGLAGEGLTQYF
v_gene: TRBV6-6; len: 15; CDR3aa: CASSYGTLGNSPLHF
v_gene: TRBV19; len: 14; CDR3aa: CASSRLQRDTEAFF